Sequencing of this T cell receptor beta chain was carried out in a study of PD-1 blockade in classical Hodgkin lymphoma. Study-wide points: Whoever responded completely had baseline diversity much like that seen in newly diagnosed patients. Prior therapy or disease activity may underlie the repertoire differences, whose causes remain undefined.

The V gene's germline CDR1 is KGHSH and CDR2 LQKENI. Trimming pared 6 bases from V and 1 base from J, leaving 9 bases between. The CDR3 loop spans 13 amino acids. Assay: immunoSEQ multiplex PCR; the TCRdb copy retains only in-frame clones and omits some. The data contain around 20,000 clones, 70% to 80% of them singletons. With regard to this clone: Antigen: not known.

Every one of the patients relapsed after autologous stem cell transplantation (brentuximab vedotin exposure was variable). This rearrangement joins TRBV18 to TRBJ2-5, with D perhaps assigned TRBD1 or TRBD2 (5 bases each). The source is a human donor with classical Hodgkin lymphoma. Here the sequenced sample was peripheral blood mononuclear cells (PBMCs), taken before the second cycle of nivolumab. This CDR3 reads CASSAGTQETQYF. In DNA form, the CDR3 reads TGTGCCAGCTCCGCCGGGACCCAAGAGACCCAGTACTTC.